This T cell receptor (beta chain) stems from a study of control samples from healthy donors and cancer patients. TCRdb's copy holds only in-frame clones and misses some; the assay was immunoSEQ multiplex PCR. This table holds about 230,000 clones, roughly four fifths found once. The J segment lost 1 base and the V segment lost 2 bases, leaving 3 bases of the junction unmatched. The CDR3 consists of 14 residues. Germline V gene sequence: CDR1 GTSNPN, CDR2 SVGIG (reference sequence). A few counts support this clone. This sequence joins TRBV30 and TRBJ1-1; 8 nucleotides line up with TRBD1. The receptor comes from a woman aged 60 to 75 with lung cancer. The source material was PBMCs. The CDR3, as DNA: TGTGCCTGGAGTAACAGGGGGGGGAACACTGAAGCTTTCTTT. It yields the protein CAWSNRGGNTEAFF.